Presented here are 30 T cell receptor beta chains from one specimen sequenced in a study of T cell repertoires in cytomegalovirus infection (dated by TCRdb to 2018 to 2020). The sequencer was an Illumina HiSeq 1500. The raw public data were reprocessed by TCRdb itself: fastp quality trimming at Q25, MiXCR clonotype calling, in-frame beta chains only. One record per CDR3 amino acid sequence lists the most common genes and DNA. In all, the sample holds roughly 720,000 distinct CDR3 sequences, and approximately 34% of those were seen once. The top ten hold roughly 2.8% of the sample. What was sequenced was PBMCs. The source of these receptors is a human donor in good health (CMV status not recorded). Some clones in this sample may be carry-over from other donors' samples.

V gene TRBV6-2 or TRBV6-3 combines with J gene TRBJ2-1, with 10 bases that match TRBD2. Trimming took 6 bases from V and 3 from J; bases not matched to a gene: 14. The CDR3 has 18 residues. Germline CDR1 and CDR2: MNHEY and SVGEGT. The CDR3 DNA is TGTGCCAGCAGATCGGACAACCTAGCGGGAGAAAACTACAATGAGCAGTTCTTC. This translates into CASRSDNLAGENYNEQFF.

With regard to this clonotype: One end of the junction fails to match germline, which may point to a read error. The V call is TRBV27, the J call TRBJ2-3; TRBD2 matches 12 bases. The germline gives CDR1 MNHEY, CDR2 SMNVEV (reference sequence). The CDR3 contains 16 residues. The CDR3: CASTGLAGGPSDTHYF. The CDR3 bases are TGTGCCAGCACGGGGCTAGCGGGAGGGCCATCAGATACGCACTATTTT.

The table lists this clonotype with many counts. The chain carries TRBV7-2 and TRBJ2-7, with D perhaps being TRBD1 or TRBD2 (5 bases each). The CDR3 is 15 amino acids. The ends were cut back, 1 base at V and 3 bases at J, with 13 bases in the middle. The germline V gene encodes CDR1 SGHTA and CDR2 FQGNSA. The CDR3: CASSLERDGGYEQYF. DNA for the CDR3: TGTGCCAGCAGCTTAGAAAGGGACGGAGGCTACGAGCAGTACTTC.

The chain is built from TRBV7-9 and TRBJ2-1, with TRBD2 identical over 8 bases. This CDR3 comprises 19 residues. Germline V gene data show CDR1 as SEHNR and CDR2 as FQNEAQ (reference sequence). Trimming removed 2 bases from V and 4 bases from J; junction bases left unmatched: 16. This CDR3 reads CASSLRVGLGTSRYNEQFF. As DNA, the CDR3 is TGTGCCAGCAGCTTAAGAGTCGGACTTGGGACTAGTCGATACAATGAGCAGTTCTTC.

This clonotype was observed a handful of times. The V call is TRBV7-9, the J call TRBJ1-6; 9 bases fit TRBD1. V gave up 8 bases and J gave up 7 bases; unmatched junction bases: 9. The CDR3 is 15 residues long. Germline values: CDR1 SEHNR, CDR2 FQNEAQ (reference sequence). In DNA, the CDR3 is TGTGCCAGCGCGGGGACAGGGCAAATCAATTCACCCCTCCACTTT. Encoded protein: CASAGTGQINSPLHF.

The sample holds a few counts of this clonotype. The rearrangement links TRBV19 to TRBJ1-2; 7 bases align to TRBD1. The germline V gene encodes CDR1 LNHDA and CDR2 SQIVND (reference sequence). The CDR3 sequence is 15 residues long. V dropped 0 bases and J dropped 2; count of bases not matched to a gene: 3. CDR3 in DNA: TGTGCCAGTAGTATAGAGACAGGGCGCAACTATGGCTACACCTTC. It is translated as CASSIETGRNYGYTF.

In its sample, this clonotype was seen many times. J is TRBJ1-5 and V is TRBV28; a possible D gene is TRBD1 (6 bases). The germline V and J ends were trimmed by 2 bases and 1 base, with 12 bases remaining between them. This CDR3 is 16 amino acids long. Germline values: CDR1 MDHEN, CDR2 SYDVKM. The CDR3 sequence: CASSLGGAVSNQPQHF. As DNA, the CDR3 is TGTGCCAGCAGTTTAGGGGGCGCCGTGAGCAATCAGCCCCAGCATTTT.

The chain employs TRBV19 and TRBJ2-1; 10 bases are shared with TRBD2. CDR1 LNHDA and CDR2 SQIVND come from the germline V gene (reference sequence). This CDR3 region has 16 residues. The trim removed 4 bases at V and 4 bases at J, leaving 7 bases unmatched. CDR3 nucleotides: TGTGCCAGTAGTAAAGTGTCTAGCGGGAGATACAATGAGCAGTTCTTC. This sequence encodes CASSKVSSGRYNEQFF.

The table lists this clonotype with many counts. This sequence joins TRBV7-8 and TRBJ2-3, with D unclear. Looked up from germline, CDR1 is SGHVS and CDR2 is FQNEAQ. The CDR3 has 16 residues. V was shortened by 3 bases and J by 0 bases, with 13 bases between the two germline ends. The CDR3 here is CASSLESIISTDTQYF. DNA for the CDR3: TGTGCCAGCAGCTTGGAATCGATAATTAGCACAGATACGCAGTATTTT.

About this clonotype: A much larger clone lies a single base off, so this may be a read error. The chain combines TRBV19 with TRBJ1-5; unclear D gene. The germline V gene has CDR1 LNHDA and CDR2 SQIVND (reference sequence). CDR3 size: 15 residues. V was shortened by 7 bases and J by 0 bases, with 13 bases between the two germline ends. The chain's CDR3 is CASISEYNSNQPQHF. DNA for the CDR3: TGTGCCAGTATTTCGGAGTACAATAGCAATCAGCCCCAGCATTTT.

The chain carries TRBV28 and TRBJ2-2; D is unclear. The CDR3 extends over 14 amino acids. V lost 7 bases to trimming and J lost 4 bases, with 13 bases between them. The germline gives CDR1 MDHEN, CDR2 SYDVKM. The DNA of the CDR3 is TGTGCCAGCACCTCCCCCGGCGGCACCGGGGAGCTGTTTTTT. Translated: CASTSPGGTGELFF.

This clonotype was observed once. The J gene is TRBJ1-2, the V gene TRBV6-1, with D unclear. The CDR3 extends over 14 amino acids. Germline lookup yields CDR1 MNHNS and CDR2 SASEGT. Trimming left V 5 bases short and J 8 bases short, with 18 bases between. CDR3 nucleotide sequence: TGTGCCAGCAGTTTCGCGGACTGGGGTGGGGGCTACACCTTC. This gives the protein CASSFADWGGGYTF.

This clonotype was seen repeatedly, ten times or more. V and J are TRBV28 and TRBJ2-1; D is possibly TRBD1 or TRBD2 (6 bases each). Trimming shortened V by 3 bases and J by 9 bases, and 12 bases separated the two germline ends. This CDR3 is built from 13 residues. Germline V gene lookup returns CDR1 MDHEN and CDR2 SYDVKM. The CDR3 loop reads CASSLGGSGEQFF. The CDR3 DNA is TGTGCCAGCAGTTTGGGGGGCTCGGGTGAGCAGTTCTTC.

This rearrangement joins TRBV19 to TRBJ2-1, with D maybe TRBD2 (5 bases). This CDR3 is built from 14 residues. CDR1 is LNHDA and CDR2 is SQIVND in the germline V gene (reference sequence). V lost 0 bases to trimming and J lost 6 bases, with 9 bases between them. CDR3: CASSIERTFNEQFF. In DNA form, the CDR3 reads TGTGCCAGTAGTATAGAGCGGACTTTCAATGAGCAGTTCTTC.

This clonotype was counted once. The chain employs TRBV7-8 and TRBJ1-2; D is uncertain. CDR3 size: 16 residues. Trimming pared 5 bases from V and 4 bases from J, leaving 20 bases between. Germline CDR1 is SGHVS and CDR2 is FQNEAQ. CDR3 sequence reads: CASSQSRLPQSYGYTF. CDR3 nucleotide sequence: TGTGCCAGCAGCCAGAGCAGGCTTCCTCAGAGCTATGGCTACACCTTC.

The CDR3 sequence: CASSPRSLAGGMEETQYF. The CDR3 coding sequence is TGTGCCAGCAGCCCTAGGTCATTAGCGGGAGGGATGGAAGAGACCCAGTACTTC. The chain recombines TRBV11-2 with TRBJ2-5, with 11 nucleotides matching TRBD2. Germline CDR1 is SGHAT and CDR2 is FQNNGV. Trimming at V came to 5 bases and at J to 3 bases, leaving 14 bases not matched to a gene. The CDR3 loop spans 18 amino acids.

This clonotype was found a few times. The chain links TRBV6-6 to TRBJ1-5; D is undetermined. Germline V gene sequence: CDR1 MNHNY, CDR2 SVGAGI (reference sequence). This CDR3 is 13 amino acids long. With 7 bases removed from V and 1 base from J, the gap between germline ends came to 8 bases. The CDR3 is CASKASSNQPQHF. The CDR3 region has the DNA TGTGCCAGCAAGGCTAGCAGCAATCAGCCCCAGCATTTT.

The V and J genes are TRBV14 and TRBJ2-7, with D possibly matching TRBD1 (5 bases). The CDR3 has 17 amino acids. Germline V gene sequence: CDR1 SGHDN, CDR2 FVKESK. Trimming left V 1 base short and J 4 bases short, with 20 bases between. The CDR3: CASSQGVSYAGMYEQYF. The CDR3 DNA follows: TGTGCCAGCAGCCAAGGGGTATCGTACGCAGGGATGTACGAGCAGTACTTC.

This chain connects TRBV19 to TRBJ1-3; 7 nucleotides line up with TRBD1. The trim removed 4 bases at V and 4 bases at J, leaving 7 bases unmatched. The germline CDR1 and CDR2 sequences are LNHDA and SQIVND (reference sequence). The CDR3 length is 15 residues. CDR3 protein: CASSTTGLRGNTIYF. The CDR3 DNA reads TGTGCCAGTAGTACGACAGGGTTGCGGGGAAACACCATATATTTT.

The rearrangement joins TRBV2 to TRBJ2-3; 10 bases fit TRBD2. J gave up 6 bases and V 5 bases, and 14 bases lay outside the gene matches. CDR1 is SNHLY and CDR2 is FYNNEI in the germline V gene. The CDR3 totals 17 residues. The CDR3 is CASSLDLAGALMDTQYF. CDR3 nucleotide sequence: TGTGCCAGCAGTCTCGATCTAGCGGGGGCCCTAATGGATACGCAGTATTTT.

As for this clonotype: The junction differs from germline at one of its ends, possibly a read error. The chain uses TRBV29-1 and TRBJ1-2; possible D gene TRBD1, 5 bases. This CDR3 contains 9 residues. Germline assignment: CDR1 SQVTM and CDR2 ANQGSEA. The CDR3 here is CSVGPGPYF. The CDR3 bases are TGCAGCGTTGGCCCGGGACCCTACTTC.

V usage is TRBV4-1 and J usage is TRBJ1-1, with TRBD1 matching 10 bases. The length of the CDR3 is 14 residues. Germline V CDR1 and CDR2: MGHRA, YSYEKL. The V segment lost 5 bases and the J segment 5 bases; nucleotides outside the gene matches: 5. The CDR3 DNA is TGCGCCAGCAGCGAACCGGGACAGGGGACTGAAGCTTTCTTT. It translates to CASSEPGQGTEAFF.

This clonotype was observed at least ten times. The J gene is TRBJ1-5, the V gene TRBV12-3 or TRBV12-4; 8 bases fit TRBD1. The CDR3 loop spans 14 amino acids. After removal of 5 bases from V and 7 bases from J, the junction contained 7 bases not matched to a gene. CDR3 in DNA: TGTGCCAGCAGTCAACAGGGGGTCCGACAGCCCCAGCATTTT. Residues: CASSQQGVRQPQHF.

The chain uses TRBV7-2 and TRBJ2-3, with TRBD1 matching over 10 bases. The CDR3 spans 17 residues. Looked up from germline, CDR1 is SGHTA and CDR2 is FQGNSA. Losses at the gene ends were 5 bases for V and 1 base for J; bases not matched to a gene: 9. The CDR3 nucleotides read TGTGCCAGCAGCCCAACCGGGACAGGGGACCGCACAGATACGCAGTATTTT. It is translated as CASSPTGTGDRTDTQYF.

This rearrangement joins TRBV2 to TRBJ1-5; D is unresolved. The ends were cut back, 1 base at V and 0 bases at J, with 7 bases in the middle. The CDR3 sequence is 15 residues long. The germline gives CDR1 SNHLY, CDR2 FYNNEI. The CDR3 spells CASSEDKYSNQPQHF. DNA for the CDR3: TGTGCCAGCAGTGAAGACAAGTATAGCAATCAGCCCCAGCATTTT.

The rearrangement joins TRBV4-1 to TRBJ1-2; no reliable D call. This CDR3 region has 15 residues. Germline V gene data show CDR1 as MGHRA and CDR2 as YSYEKL. With 4 bases removed from V and 7 bases from J, the gap between germline ends came to 19 bases. CDR3 sequence (DNA): TGCGCCAGCAGCCCGCCATTCGACGGCCGAGGTGGCTACACCTTC. This codes for CASSPPFDGRGGYTF.

In the case of this clonotype: A junction boundary mismatches the germline segment, possibly from a read error. This rearrangement joins TRBV7-9 to TRBJ2-1; TRBD2 aligns across 7 bases. The CDR3 length is 16 residues. CDR1 and CDR2 from the germline V gene are SEHNR and FQNEAQ (reference sequence). The DNA of the CDR3 is TGTGCCAGCAGCGTCCAGGCGGGAGCCCCCTACATTGAGCATTTCTTC. Translating it yields CASSVQAGAPYIEHFF.

A few counts support this clonotype. In DNA, the CDR3 is TGTGCCAGCAGTGGGGTAGTGGAAACCTACGAGCAGTACTTC. Translating gives CASSGVVETYEQYF. The J gene is TRBJ2-7, the V gene TRBV28, with D unresolved. Germline lookup yields CDR1 MDHEN and CDR2 SYDVKM. The V gene lost 5 bases and the J gene lost 2 bases, with 13 bases spanning the gap. The CDR3 spans 14 residues.

The chain uses TRBV4-1 and TRBJ1-1; D may be TRBD1 (6 bases). The germline V gene has CDR1 MGHRA and CDR2 YSYEKL. The V gene lost 4 bases and the J gene lost 5 bases, with 8 bases spanning the gap. The CDR3 spans 12 residues. CDR3 amino acids: CASSRGQTEAFF. CDR3 sequence (DNA): TGCGCCAGCAGCCGGGGGCAAACTGAAGCTTTCTTT.

This chain joins TRBV28 and TRBJ1-6; tentative D call: TRBD1 (6 bases). Germline V gives CDR1 MDHEN, CDR2 SYDVKM. The CDR3 is 15 amino acids. Trimming removed 5 bases from V and 7 bases from J, with 15 bases in between. CDR3 coding DNA: TGTGCCAGCAGTGGGACAACCCAGGCCAATTCACCCCTCCACTTT. This codes for CASSGTTQANSPLHF.